The TCR beta chain under discussion was sequenced for a study of cytomegalovirus exposure and HLA in healthy donors listed by TCRdb under 2017. About the investigation overall: In an earlier analysis of some 550 of the donors, 276 Gb of sequence data and 117 million unique TCR beta sequences from about 190 million T cells were reported. The aim of the study was to test whether cataloging public T cell receptors could identify signatures of past pathogen exposure. The number of typed donors differed by locus: roughly 629-640 for A, B, C, DRB1 and DQB1; 500 to 550 for DQA1; some 610 for DPA1; and roughly 450 for DPB1. Donor age, sex, ethnicity and CMV serostatus were compiled together with the repertoire data. Along with the approximately 700-subject first cohort, a separate validation cohort of over a hundred different subjects was used. In an earlier analysis of around 540 of the donors, high-throughput TCR beta sequencing was used to judge whether each TCR beta V gene segment behaved as functional or pseudogenic. Both class I and class II loci were covered by HLA typing, at four-digit resolution. A later genetic analysis took genome-wide SNP genotypes for about 55% of the 666 donors and used that subset as a discovery cohort. Approximately 330 gigabases of sequencing data and 91 million or so unique TCR sequences made up an early release that covered several hundred HLA-typed donors. To study patterns of TCR occurrence, a later analysis re-analyzed previously published TCR beta repertoires from 550 to 800 donors and added high-resolution HLA genotyping. Every discovery cohort repertoire had been produced on one sequencing platform. High-throughput TCR immunosequencing, statistical association of individual TCRs with disease status, and machine learning were combined to predict cytomegalovirus infection status. In the later analysis, no new phenotypic data were used to find candidate immune exposures; instead, reliance was placed on TCR beta sequences and their occurrence across donors. Of the roughly 390 genotyped donors, over 80% were placed in the genetic ancestry cluster associated with self-reported Caucasian donors. The study used immunosequencing to profile the T cell repertoires of under 700 subjects and linked those repertoires to cytomegalovirus serostatus. Because of strong linkage in the cohort, roughly five DR-DQ haplotypes were treated as single units for association and clustering. Across 300 to 500 genotyped donors of the cohort, an average of 235,054 unique TCR beta nucleotide sequences per donor were sequenced, and roughly a sixth of those sequences were non-productive. What the work shows at the level of the full study, not this receptor alone: In vitro tests confirmed that a few of the cytomegalovirus-associated TCR beta chains recognize cytomegalovirus antigens. It was suggested by the authors that the approach could potentially be generalized to other disease states and immunological phenotypes. The sequencing pipeline was judged likely to have produced a cluster of highly shared sequence variants as a technical artifact. A later genetic analysis reported fewer N-insertions in productive TCRs among donors in an Asian-associated ancestry cluster than the approximately 670-donor mean. An association between a missense DCLRE1C variant and V-gene and J-gene trimming of TCR beta chains was found in a later genetic analysis and replicated in an independent cohort. A later analysis associated about 17,000 TCR beta sequences with specific HLA alleles at a false discovery rate of 0.05. Most TCR sequences were observed very rarely across donors, whereas some public TCRs were present in many individuals. Because the 87-base-pair reads could not distinguish some IMGT-functional V segments, including TRBV6-2 and TRBV6-3, those segments were excluded. According to a later analysis, most CMV-associated TCR beta chains appeared to be HLA-restricted, and the HLA associations seemed to be driven largely by CMV exposure. A later analysis found that HLA-associated TCR beta chains were more clonally expanded and had lower generation probabilities than equally common non-associated chains. Sequencing depth was assumed to be roughly uniform across donors in the presence/absence analyses, though that assumption may not hold. Correlated functional status among segregating V segments might be attributable to linkage disequilibrium, but an unknown experimental factor could not be ruled out. Cytomegalovirus status was reported to be diagnosed by the classifier with high specificity and sensitivity in both the original and validation cohorts. A later analysis found that TCR association rates varied across HLA loci, with DRB1 alleles showing the most associated TCRs and HLA-C alleles the fewest. In the study, about 150 TCR beta chains were listed as associated with cytomegalovirus. Broadly in line with IMGT annotations, most TCR beta V segments showed up in productive rearrangements about 87% or about 30% of the time in an earlier analysis of under 700 of the donors. When HLA alleles, especially DR and DQ, strongly co-occurred, attributing TCR associations to individual alleles was difficult. Only TCR beta chains were sequenced in this cohort, and the absence of alpha or paired-chain data limited detectable features. A further reported finding was that TCR beta sequences accurately predicted the HLA-A and HLA-B alleles for most subjects in the first cohort. Immune exposure information for the cohort was limited to CMV serostatus. Because counts were too low, 15 to 20 rarely observed V segments, including chromosome 9 orphons, were excluded from the earlier analysis of fewer than 650 of the donors. Because HLA typing was missing for some donors at each locus, association tests included only the typed subset. A later analysis reported that several top co-occurrence clusters appeared linked to parvovirus B19, influenza, CMV and Epstein-Barr virus.

On this clone: The antigen this receptor binds is unknown. Qualities for individual bases were not recorded, and no much larger clone is one base off.

The CDR3 numbers 15 residues from cysteine through phenylalanine. Only the CDR3 region is kept as DNA, spanning 45 bases read in frame from base 1. From the germline V gene, CDR1 is MDHEN and CDR2 is SYDVKM. The germline V end is reduced by 6 bases and the J end by 2 bases; junction bases left unmatched: 7. The method behind the library was the immunoSEQ multiplex PCR assay. For the multiplex PCR, a mixture combining 60 forward primers for TCR Vbeta segments and 13 reverse primers for TCR Jbeta segments was used. Amplification of the CDR3 region of rearranged TCR beta genes was performed with a multiplex PCR assay on genomic DNA. The Illumina HiSeq System was used to sequence the amplified TCR beta libraries as 87-base-pair reads. Per the source publication's procedure: A later analysis tallied approximately 87 million unique TCR beta chains across the 666 repertoires, and approximately 11 million of those chains were shared by two or more donors. Raw reads were error-corrected and collapsed into unique sequences by a nearest-neighbor algorithm in which closely related sequences were merged to remove PCR and sequencing errors. V, D and J gene segments were assigned by aligning CDR3 sequences to IMGT reference sequences. For a sequence to be retained, at least a six-nucleotide match to both a V gene segment and a J gene segment was required. A rearrangement counted as productive if the CDR3 had no stop codons and remained in frame with V and J, and every other rearrangement counted as non-productive. CDR3 was defined by IMGT convention, running from the second conserved V-encoded cysteine to the conserved J-encoded phenylalanine. In an earlier analysis of roughly 580 of the donors, sequences lacking an unambiguous match to a single V gene segment were excluded. An earlier analysis of 550 to 650 of the donors classified V segments as functional when productive rearrangements were above 56.7% and as segregating when the standard deviation between donors was above 5%. A statistical classification framework was built for diagnosing cytomegalovirus status from the catalog of TCR beta chain sequences. In a later analysis, TCR nucleotide sequences were compared against IMGT/GENE-DB human TR gene sequences so that V and J genes could be assigned. In a later analysis, CDR3 sequences and most-parsimonious VDJ recombination scenarios were assigned using the TCRdist pipeline. A later analysis defined each TCR beta chain by its CDR3 amino acid sequence plus V-gene family, and excluded reads lacking a unique V-gene family. As a way to deal with suspected cross-contamination and a sequencing artifact, a later analysis dropped 500 to 700 nucleotide sequences that were highly shared and had low generation probability. In a later analysis, a clonal expansion index for each public chain was calculated from normalized within-repertoire ranks of inferred template counts. A later analysis computed generation probabilities with a VDJ recombination model fitted to out-of-frame rearrangements, and checked the results against IGoR. Hypergeometric tests were used in a later analysis to score TCR-TCR, TCR-HLA and TCR-CMV co-occurrence, with a repertoire-size bias correction applied to the TCR pairs. False discovery rates were estimated in a later analysis by permuting HLA or CMV assignments 20 times. In a later analysis, co-occurring TCRs were grouped using DBSCAN, with TCRdist sequence similarity added in when clustering inside HLA-allele-positive subsets. Repertoires with fewer than 30,000 or more than 120,000 public chains were left out of co-occurrence clustering, as were five repertoires with anomalous nucleotide sharing. As stored in TCRdb, this immuneACCESS dataset retains in-frame rearrangements with V and J assigned. A fraction of the clones does not appear; measured against another copy, unresolved V genes explain less than half of the discrepancy, and the remainder lacks a known reason. V, J and clone size derive from that table, while D and trimming were established from the DNA sequence. In all, the sample holds over 150,000 clones, and around 80% of those were seen once. Around 3% of the sample is taken by the ten largest.

The cohort comprised some 700 healthy bone marrow donors. All cohort members were sampled while nominally healthy, although unrecorded immune exposures were likely present. The donor was CMV seropositive and belonged to the group of around 300 seropositive cohort members. A peripheral blood sample was collected from each donor, and TCR beta sequencing was performed on peripheral blood mononuclear cells. Genomic DNA was extracted from the blood cell samples with the Qiagen DNeasy Blood Extraction Kit. The chain couples TRBV28 to TRBJ1-2, and 9 bases in between align with TRBD1. Sample: PBMCs. The origin of this receptor is a woman aged 50 to 65 in good health and CMV-seropositive. Read as DNA, the sequence is TGTGCCAGCAGGTATTCCGACAGGGGGAACTATGGCTACACCTTC. Translated, it reads CASRYSDRGNYGYTF.